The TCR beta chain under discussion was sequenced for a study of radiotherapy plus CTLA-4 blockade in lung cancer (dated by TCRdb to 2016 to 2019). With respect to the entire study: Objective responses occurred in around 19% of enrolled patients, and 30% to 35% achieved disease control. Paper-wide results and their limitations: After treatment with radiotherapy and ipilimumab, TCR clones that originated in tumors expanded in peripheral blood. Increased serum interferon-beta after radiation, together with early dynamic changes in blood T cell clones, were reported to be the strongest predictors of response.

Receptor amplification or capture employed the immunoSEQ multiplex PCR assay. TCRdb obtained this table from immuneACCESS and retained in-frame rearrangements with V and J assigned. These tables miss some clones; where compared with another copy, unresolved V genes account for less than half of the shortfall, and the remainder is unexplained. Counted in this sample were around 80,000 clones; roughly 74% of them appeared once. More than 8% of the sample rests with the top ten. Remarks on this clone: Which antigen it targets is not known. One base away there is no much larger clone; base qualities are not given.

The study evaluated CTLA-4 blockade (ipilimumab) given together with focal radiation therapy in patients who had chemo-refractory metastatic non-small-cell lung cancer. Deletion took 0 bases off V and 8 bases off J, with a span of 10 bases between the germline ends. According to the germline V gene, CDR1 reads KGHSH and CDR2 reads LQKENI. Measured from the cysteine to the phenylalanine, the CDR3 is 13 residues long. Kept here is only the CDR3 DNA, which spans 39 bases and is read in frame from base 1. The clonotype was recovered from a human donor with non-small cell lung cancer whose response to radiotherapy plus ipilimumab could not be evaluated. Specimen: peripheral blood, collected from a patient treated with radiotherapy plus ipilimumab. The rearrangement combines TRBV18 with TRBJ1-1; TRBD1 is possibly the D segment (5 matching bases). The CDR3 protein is CASSPPVRTEAFF. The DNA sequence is TGTGCCAGCTCACCACCGGTCAGGACAGAAGCTTTCTTT.